This T cell receptor (beta chain) was identified during a study of radiation and T cells in renal cell carcinoma. Across the whole study: Nephrectomy followed 15 Gy stereotactic body radiation by 4 weeks.

Repertoires were generated with immunoSEQ multiplex PCR, while TCRdb's copy carries only in-frame clones and drops some. The table includes just over 95,000 clones, around 88% detected once. The time point was: baseline pretreatment blood. Treatment noted: 15 Gy SBRT to primary tumor, nephrectomy 4 weeks later. Germline assignment: CDR1 SGHTA and CDR2 FQGNSA. This CDR3 has 14 amino acids. The V gene end was trimmed by 9 bases and the J gene end by 5 bases; junction bases not matched to a gene: 11. The material was blood, obtained from a patient whose treatment included radiotherapy and nephrectomy. This TCR derives from a man aged 45-65 years with renal cell carcinoma. The rearrangement uses TRBV7-2 and TRBJ2-5; 8 nucleotides line up with TRBD2. CDR3: CASMWRGAGETQYF. In DNA form, the CDR3 reads TGTGCCAGTATGTGGCGGGGGGCCGGGGAGACCCAGTACTTC.